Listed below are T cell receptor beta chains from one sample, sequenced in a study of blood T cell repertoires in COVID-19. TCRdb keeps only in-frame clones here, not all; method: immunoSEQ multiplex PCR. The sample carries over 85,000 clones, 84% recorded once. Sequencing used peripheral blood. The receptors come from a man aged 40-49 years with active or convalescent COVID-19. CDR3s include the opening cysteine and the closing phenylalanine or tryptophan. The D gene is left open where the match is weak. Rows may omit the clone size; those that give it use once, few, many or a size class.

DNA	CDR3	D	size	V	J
TGTGCCAGCAGTTTGGAGGTAGTTTACGAGCAGTACTTC	CASSLEVVYEQYF	NA	NA	TRBV12-3/TRBV12-4	TRBJ2-7
TGTGCCAGCAGCTTTTCCGGGACAGGGGGAAACGAGCAGTACTTC	CASSFSGTGGNEQYF	TRBD1	NA	TRBV7-3	TRBJ2-7
TGTGCCAGCGGTCCGGGCCAAGAGACCCAGTACTTC	CASGPGQETQYF	NA	NA	TRBV2	TRBJ2-5
TGCGCCAGCAGACCCGATGGGGGCACTAACTATGGCTACACCTTC	CASRPDGGTNYGYTF	NA	NA	TRBV5-1	TRBJ1-2
TGTGCCAGCAGTGTGACAGGGCTTGGGGCCAACGTCCTGACTTTC	CASSVTGLGANVLTF	TRBD1	NA	TRBV25-1	TRBJ2-6
TGCGCCAGCAGCTTGGTTCTAGCGGGTGCGAACACCGGGGAGCTGTTTTTT	CASSLVLAGANTGELFF	TRBD2	NA	TRBV5-1	TRBJ2-2
TGCGCCAGCAGCTTGGGCGGGACTTACGAGCAGTACTTC	CASSLGGTYEQYF	NA	NA	TRBV5-1	TRBJ2-7
TGTGCCAGCAGCCTAGCAGCGGGGGGGGGCACAGATACGCAGTATTTT	CASSLAAGGGTDTQYF	TRBD2	NA	TRBV7-2	TRBJ2-3
TGCGCCAGCAAAGAGGGGACTAGCACAGATACGCAGTATTTT	CASKEGTSTDTQYF	NA	once	TRBV10-2	TRBJ2-3
TGTGCCAGCTCACCACTAGCGGTACAAGAGACCCAGTACTTC	CASSPLAVQETQYF	NA	NA	TRBV18	TRBJ2-5
TGCGCCAGCAGCTTGGACAGGGGAAATTCACCCCTCCACTTT	CASSLDRGNSPLHF	TRBD1	once	TRBV5-1	TRBJ1-6
TGTGCCAGCAGCTTAGCCGCTAACTATGGCTACACCTTC	CASSLAANYGYTF	NA	NA	TRBV11-1	TRBJ1-2
TGTGCCAGCAGCTTAGATCAGACAGGCGAGCAGTACTTC	CASSLDQTGEQYF	NA	NA	TRBV7-2	TRBJ2-7
TGTGCCAGCTCGCGGGGACAGGGAATCCAAGAGACCCAGTACTTC	CASSRGQGIQETQYF	TRBD1	NA	TRBV18	TRBJ2-5
TGTGCCAGCAGCCCTTCGACAGGGACCCCGTATGGCTACACCTTC	CASSPSTGTPYGYTF	TRBD1	few	TRBV5-5	TRBJ1-2
TGTGCCACCAGTCCGAGTGGTGGTCCACCAGGGACAGATACGCAGTATTTT	CATSPSGGPPGTDTQYF	NA	NA	TRBV24-1	TRBJ2-3
TGCGCCAGCAGCTTGTCCACCGGGACTGTTGTTTGGGAGCTGTTTTTT	CASSLSTGTVVWELFF	NA	NA	TRBV5-1	TRBJ2-2
TGCGCCAGCAGCCCGCGGTCCAGCTACGAGCAGTACTTC	CASSPRSSYEQYF	NA	NA	TRBV5-1	TRBJ2-7
TGTGCCAGCAGCTTGCGGACAGGTCTCATGAACACTGAAGCTTTCTTT	CASSLRTGLMNTEAFF	TRBD1	NA	TRBV5-5	TRBJ1-1
TGTGCCAGCAGTTTACTCGGACAGGGCAGGCCCCGGGGTAATAGAGACACTGAAGCTTTCTTT	CASSLLGQGRPRGNRDTEAFF	TRBD1	NA	TRBV27	TRBJ1-1
TGTGCCAGCAGCTTAGCAGGGGCTAACACTGAAGCTTTCTTT	CASSLAGANTEAFF	NA	NA	TRBV11-2	TRBJ1-1
TGTGCTAGTGGTTTAGGCAGGGTGGGGAACTACGAGCAGTACTTC	CASGLGRVGNYEQYF	NA	few	TRBV12-5	TRBJ2-7
TGTGCCAGTAAAGACGGGGTTTATAATTCACCCCTCCACTTT	CASKDGVYNSPLHF	NA	once	TRBV19	TRBJ1-6
TGTGCCAGCAGTGAGCTGTTACTTGACACAGATACGCAGTATTTT	CASSELLLDTDTQYF	NA	NA	TRBV6-1	TRBJ2-3
TGCGCCAGCAGCCCGGGACAAGAAGGCTATGAGCAGTTCTTC	CASSPGQEGYEQFF	NA	NA	TRBV5-1	TRBJ2-1
TGTGCCAGCAGTTCCCATTGGACTGAAGTTAATAACTATGGCTACACCTTC	CASSSHWTEVNNYGYTF	NA	NA	TRBV27	TRBJ1-2
TGTGCTACCAGCAGGTCCACTGAAGCTTTCTTT	CATSRSTEAFF	NA	NA	TRBV12-5	TRBJ1-1